This T cell receptor (beta chain) is drawn from a study of T cells in Graves' hyperthyroidism and ophthalmopathy. Amplified TCR beta CDR3 regions derived from RNA transcripts. TCR CDR3 underwent first-round RT-PCR with the HTBI primer set. TCRdb reanalysed the multiplex PCR reads using MiXCR and keeps one entry per CDR3 protein. The table includes hundreds of thousands of distinct CDR3 sequences, over 11% detected once. About this clonotype: Antigen specificity is unknown.

The study, taken as a whole, reports: Most thyroid clonotypes that were expanded above 0.001 also turned up in blood. Stable hyperthyroidism was separated from ophthalmopathy by a model based on 13 V-J features.

Newly diagnosed hyperthyroidism patients aged 18 to 65 years had disease lasting under 2 months. The ends lost 3 bases at V and 5 bases at J; junction bases unmatched: 7. Germline-derived CDR1 and CDR2 are SGHVS and FQNEAQ. CDR3 size: 15 residues. The source is a woman aged 25 to 39 with Graves' hyperthyroidism that later progressed to Graves' ophthalmopathy. Sequenced: blood. The rearrangement joins TRBV7-8 to TRBJ2-1, with TRBD2 identical over 7 bases. The DNA of the CDR3 is TGTGCCAGCAGCTTGGGGCTAGCGGACAACAATGAGCAGTTCTTC. This encodes CASSLGLADNNEQFF.